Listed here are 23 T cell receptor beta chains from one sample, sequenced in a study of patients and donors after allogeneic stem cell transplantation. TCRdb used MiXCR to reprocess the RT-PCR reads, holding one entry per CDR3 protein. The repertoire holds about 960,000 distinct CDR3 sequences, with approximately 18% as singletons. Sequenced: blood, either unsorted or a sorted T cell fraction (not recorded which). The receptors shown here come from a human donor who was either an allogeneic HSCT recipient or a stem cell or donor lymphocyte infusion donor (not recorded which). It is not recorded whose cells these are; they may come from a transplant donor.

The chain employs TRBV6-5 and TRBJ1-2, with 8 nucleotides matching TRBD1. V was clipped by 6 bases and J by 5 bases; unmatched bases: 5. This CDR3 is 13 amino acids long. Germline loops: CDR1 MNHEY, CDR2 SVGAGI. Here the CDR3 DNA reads TGTGCCAGCAGCTACAGGGGGGGGTATGGCTACACCTTC. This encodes CASSYRGGYGYTF.

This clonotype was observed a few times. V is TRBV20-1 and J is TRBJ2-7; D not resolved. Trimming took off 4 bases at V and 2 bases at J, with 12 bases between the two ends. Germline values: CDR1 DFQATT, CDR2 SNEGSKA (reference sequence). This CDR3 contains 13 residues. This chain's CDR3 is CSAIHPWTYEQYF. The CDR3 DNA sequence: TGCAGTGCTATTCATCCTTGGACCTACGAGCAGTACTTC.

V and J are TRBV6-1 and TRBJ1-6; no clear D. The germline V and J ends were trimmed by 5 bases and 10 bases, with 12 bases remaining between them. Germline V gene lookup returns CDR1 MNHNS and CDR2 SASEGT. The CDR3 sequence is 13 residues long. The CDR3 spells CASSTGPRSPLHF. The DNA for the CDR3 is TGTGCCAGCAGTACCGGTCCACGGTCACCCCTCCACTTT.

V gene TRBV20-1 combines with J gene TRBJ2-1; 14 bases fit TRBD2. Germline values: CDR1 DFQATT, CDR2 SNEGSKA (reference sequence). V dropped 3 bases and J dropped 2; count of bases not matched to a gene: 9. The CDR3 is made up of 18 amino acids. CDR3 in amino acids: CSASAPGTSGSPYNEQFF. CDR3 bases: TGCAGTGCTAGTGCCCCCGGGACTAGCGGGAGTCCCTACAATGAGCAGTTCTTC.

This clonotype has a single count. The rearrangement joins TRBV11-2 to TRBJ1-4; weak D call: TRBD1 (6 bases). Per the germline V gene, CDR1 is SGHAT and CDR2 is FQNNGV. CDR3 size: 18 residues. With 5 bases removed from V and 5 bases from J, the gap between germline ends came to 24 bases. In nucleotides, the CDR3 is TGTGCCAGCAGCAGCATTAGGGGGTTACAGGGAGTCAATGAAAAACTGTTTTTT. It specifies CASSSIRGLQGVNEKLFF.

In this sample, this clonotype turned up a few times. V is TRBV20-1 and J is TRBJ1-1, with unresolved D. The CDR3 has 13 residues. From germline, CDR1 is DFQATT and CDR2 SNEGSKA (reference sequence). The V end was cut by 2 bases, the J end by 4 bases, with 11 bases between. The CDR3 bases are TGCAGTGCTAGACTGACTTCGGGCACTGAAGCTTTCTTT. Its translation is CSARLTSGTEAFF.

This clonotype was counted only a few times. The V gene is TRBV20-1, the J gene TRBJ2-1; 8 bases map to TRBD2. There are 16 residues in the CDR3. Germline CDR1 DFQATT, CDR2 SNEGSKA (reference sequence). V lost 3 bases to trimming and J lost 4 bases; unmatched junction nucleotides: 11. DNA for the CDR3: TGCAGTGCTAGCCGAGAGGGCGGGAGGATTTACAATGAGCAGTTCTTC. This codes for CSASREGGRIYNEQFF.

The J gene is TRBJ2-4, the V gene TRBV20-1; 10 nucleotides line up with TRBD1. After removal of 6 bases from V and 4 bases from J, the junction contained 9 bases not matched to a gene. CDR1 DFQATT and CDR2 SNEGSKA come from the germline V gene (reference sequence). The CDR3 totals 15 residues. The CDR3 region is CSARALDRGKNIQYF. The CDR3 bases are TGCAGTGCCCGGGCCCTGGACAGGGGGAAAAACATTCAGTACTTC.

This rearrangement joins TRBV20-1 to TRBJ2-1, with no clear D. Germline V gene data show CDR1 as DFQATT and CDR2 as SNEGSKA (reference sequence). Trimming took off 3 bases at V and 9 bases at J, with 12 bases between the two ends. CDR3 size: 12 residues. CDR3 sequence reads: CSARGIRSEQFF. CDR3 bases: TGCAGTGCTAGGGGAATAAGAAGTGAGCAGTTCTTC.

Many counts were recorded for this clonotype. The CDR3 loop is CASGSNSATDTQYF. The CDR3 DNA reads TGCGCCAGCGGATCTAACTCGGCCACAGATACGCAGTATTTT. This rearrangement joins TRBV5-1 to TRBJ2-3; D is undetermined. Germline V gene sequence: CDR1 SGHRS, CDR2 YFSETQ. Trimming removed 7 bases from V and 2 bases from J, with 14 bases in between. The CDR3 is made up of 14 amino acids.

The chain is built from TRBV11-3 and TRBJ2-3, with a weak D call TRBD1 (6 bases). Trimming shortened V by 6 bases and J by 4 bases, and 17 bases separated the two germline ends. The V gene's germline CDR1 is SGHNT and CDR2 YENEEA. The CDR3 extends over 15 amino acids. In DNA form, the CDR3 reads TGTGCCAGCAGTTCACTCGCAGGGGCCTCAGATACGCAGTATTTT. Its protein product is CASSSLAGASDTQYF.

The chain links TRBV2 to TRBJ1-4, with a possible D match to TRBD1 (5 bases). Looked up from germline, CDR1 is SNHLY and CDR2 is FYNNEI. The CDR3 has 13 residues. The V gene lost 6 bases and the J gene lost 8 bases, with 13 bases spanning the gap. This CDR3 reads CASSLDSGEKLFF. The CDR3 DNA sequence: TGTGCCAGCAGCCTAGACAGTGGAGAAAAACTGTTTTTT.

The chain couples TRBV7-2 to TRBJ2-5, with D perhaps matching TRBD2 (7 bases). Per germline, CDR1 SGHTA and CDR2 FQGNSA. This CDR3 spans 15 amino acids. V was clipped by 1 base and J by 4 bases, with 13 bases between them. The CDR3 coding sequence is TGTGCCAGCAGCTTAGTCCGGGGGGCGCGAGAGACCCAGTACTTC. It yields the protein CASSLVRGARETQYF.

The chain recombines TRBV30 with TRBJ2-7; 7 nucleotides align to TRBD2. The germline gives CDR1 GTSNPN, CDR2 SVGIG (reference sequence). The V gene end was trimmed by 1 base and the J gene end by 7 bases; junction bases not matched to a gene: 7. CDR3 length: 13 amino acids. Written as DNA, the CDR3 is TGTGCCTGGAGTGGTAAAAACGGGGGGGAGCAGTACTTC. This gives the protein CAWSGKNGGEQYF.

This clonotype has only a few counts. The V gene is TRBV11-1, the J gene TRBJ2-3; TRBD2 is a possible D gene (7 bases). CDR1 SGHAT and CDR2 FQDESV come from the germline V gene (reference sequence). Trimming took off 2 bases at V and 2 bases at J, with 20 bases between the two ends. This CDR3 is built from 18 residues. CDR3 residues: CASSLPKGGGIHTDTQYF. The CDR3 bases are TGTGCCAGCAGCTTACCTAAGGGGGGGGGAATTCACACAGATACGCAGTATTTT. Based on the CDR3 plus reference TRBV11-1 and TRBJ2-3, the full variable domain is EAEVAQSPRYKITEKSQAVAFWCDPISGHATLYWYRQILGQGPELLVQFQDESVVDDSQLPKDRFSAERLKGVDSTLKIQPAELGDSAMYLCASSLPKGGGIHTDTQYFGPGTRLTVL.

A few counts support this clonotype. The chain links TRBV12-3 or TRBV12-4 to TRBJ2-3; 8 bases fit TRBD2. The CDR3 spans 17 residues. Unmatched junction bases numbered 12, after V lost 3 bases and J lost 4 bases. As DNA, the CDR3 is TGTGCCAGCAGTTTTTTCGCCGGGACTAGAGGAGCAGATACGCAGTATTTT. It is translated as CASSFFAGTRGADTQYF.

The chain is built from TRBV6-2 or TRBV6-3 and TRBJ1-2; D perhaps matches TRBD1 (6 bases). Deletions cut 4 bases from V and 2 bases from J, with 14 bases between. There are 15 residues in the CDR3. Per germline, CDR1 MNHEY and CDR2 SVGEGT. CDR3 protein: CASSSTDRKNYGYTF. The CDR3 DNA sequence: TGTGCCAGCAGTTCCACAGACAGGAAAAACTATGGCTACACCTTC.

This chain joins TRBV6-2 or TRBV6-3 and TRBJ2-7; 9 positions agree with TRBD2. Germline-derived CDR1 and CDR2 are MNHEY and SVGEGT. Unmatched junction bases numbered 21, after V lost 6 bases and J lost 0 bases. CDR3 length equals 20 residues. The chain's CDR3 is CASSPHSGLAGMISSYEQYF. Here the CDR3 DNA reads TGTGCCAGCAGCCCCCACTCCGGTCTAGCGGGGATGATAAGCTCCTACGAGCAGTACTTC.

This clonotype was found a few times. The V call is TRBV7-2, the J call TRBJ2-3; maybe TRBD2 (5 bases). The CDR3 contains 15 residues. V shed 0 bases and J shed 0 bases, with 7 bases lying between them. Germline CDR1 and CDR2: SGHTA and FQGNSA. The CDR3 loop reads CASSLALESTDTQYF. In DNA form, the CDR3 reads TGTGCCAGCAGCTTAGCACTAGAAAGCACAGATACGCAGTATTTT.

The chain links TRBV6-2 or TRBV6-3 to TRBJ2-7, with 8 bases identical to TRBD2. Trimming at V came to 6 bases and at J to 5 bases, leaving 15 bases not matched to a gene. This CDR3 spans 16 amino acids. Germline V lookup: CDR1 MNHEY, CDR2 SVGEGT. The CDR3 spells CASRSSGGTLLHEQYF. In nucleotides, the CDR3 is TGTGCCAGCAGGAGTTCGGGGGGGACCCTTCTCCACGAGCAGTACTTC.

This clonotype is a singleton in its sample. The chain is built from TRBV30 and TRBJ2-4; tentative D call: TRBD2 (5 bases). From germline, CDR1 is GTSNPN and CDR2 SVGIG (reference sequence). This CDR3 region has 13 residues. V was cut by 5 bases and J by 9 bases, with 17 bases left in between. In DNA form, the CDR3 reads TGTGCCTGGGAGACCGCGCTAGCAGGCATTCAGTACTTC. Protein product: CAWETALAGIQYF.

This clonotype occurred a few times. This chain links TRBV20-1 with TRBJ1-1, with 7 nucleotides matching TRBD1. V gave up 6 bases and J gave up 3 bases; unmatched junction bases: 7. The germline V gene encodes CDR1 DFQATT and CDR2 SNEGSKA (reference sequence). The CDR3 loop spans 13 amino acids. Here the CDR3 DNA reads TGCAGTGCACAAAACAGGGGAGACACTGAAGCTTTCTTT. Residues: CSAQNRGDTEAFF.

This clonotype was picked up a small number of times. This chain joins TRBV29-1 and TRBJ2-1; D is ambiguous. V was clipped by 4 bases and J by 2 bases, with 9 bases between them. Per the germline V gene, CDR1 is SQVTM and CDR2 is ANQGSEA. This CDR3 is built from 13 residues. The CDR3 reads CSVVQRAYNEQFF. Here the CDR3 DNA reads TGCAGCGTTGTACAGCGAGCCTACAATGAGCAGTTCTTC.